Presented here are 19 T cell receptor beta chains from one specimen sequenced in a study of T cell repertoires in cytomegalovirus infection. One entry per CDR3 protein results from TCRdb running MiXCR on the reads. The data hold more than 85,000 distinct CDR3 sequences, with 16% observed a single time. The sequenced sample consisted of PBMCs. The origin of the receptors is a human donor in good health (CMV status not recorded). Some clones in this sample may be carry-over from other donors' samples.

Ten or more counts support this clonotype. The chain couples TRBV15 to TRBJ1-4, with D tentatively TRBD1 (5 bases). Trimming cost V 1 base and J 3 bases, with 18 bases left between them. Germline-derived CDR1 and CDR2 are LNHNV and YYDKDF (reference sequence). The CDR3 is 18 amino acids. CDR3 DNA sequence: TGTGCCACCAGCAGAGTCATAGGGGCCGGTCGGGCTAATGAAAAACTGTTTTTT. This encodes CATSRVIGAGRANEKLFF. Full variable domain (outside the CDR3, taken from reference TRBV15 and TRBJ1-4): DAMVIQNPRYQVTQFGKPVTLSCSQTLNHNVMYWYQQKSSQAPKLLFHYYDKDFNNEADTPDNFQSRRPNTSFCFLDIRSPGLGDTAMYLCATSRVIGAGRANEKLFFGSGTQLSVL.

The rearrangement uses TRBV6-2 or TRBV6-3 and TRBJ2-7; a weak D match, TRBD1 (6 bases). The V end was cut by 7 bases, the J end by 3 bases, with 16 bases between. Germline V gene lookup returns CDR1 MNHEY and CDR2 SVGEGT. The CDR3 is made up of 14 amino acids. This CDR3 is CASNLRDTDYEQYF. DNA of the CDR3: TGTGCCAGCAATCTCCGGGACACCGACTACGAGCAGTACTTC.

This clonotype occurred a few times. This sequence joins TRBV11-2 and TRBJ2-5, with TRBD2 matching 12 bases. Trimming at V came to 5 bases and at J to 1 base, leaving 5 bases not matched to a gene. This CDR3 is 16 amino acids long. Germline-derived CDR1 and CDR2 are SGHAT and FQNNGV. The CDR3 region has the DNA TGTGCCAGCAGCGTCGGGACTAGCGGGCCCCAAGAGACCCAGTACTTC. Protein sequence: CASSVGTSGPQETQYF.

A few counts support this clonotype. The chain recombines TRBV14 with TRBJ2-1; no clear D. The CDR3 runs to 13 residues. Germline loops: CDR1 SGHDN, CDR2 FVKESK. V shed 7 bases and J shed 0 bases, with 7 bases lying between them. CDR3 region: CASTSGSYNEQFF. The CDR3 DNA follows: TGTGCCAGCACCTCGGGCTCCTACAATGAGCAGTTCTTC.

This clonotype has only a few counts. This rearrangement joins TRBV28 to TRBJ2-6, with D perhaps TRBD2 (6 bases). The CDR3 contains 15 residues. V lost 6 bases and J 0 bases, leaving 9 bases between the germline ends. Per the germline V gene, CDR1 is MDHEN and CDR2 is SYDVKM. DNA of the CDR3: TGTGCCAGCAGAATCGGGGGCTCTGGGGCCAACGTCCTGACTTTC. This encodes CASRIGGSGANVLTF.

This clonotype has a handful of counts. This chain joins TRBV7-9 and TRBJ2-1; D is uncertain. Germline CDR1 is SEHNR and CDR2 is FQNEAQ (reference sequence). This CDR3 has 16 amino acids. Trimming pared 0 bases from V and 1 base from J, leaving 10 bases between. The CDR3 sequence is CASSLATVGSYNEQFF. The CDR3, as DNA: TGTGCCAGCAGCTTAGCAACCGTGGGATCCTACAATGAGCAGTTCTTC.

The table lists this clonotype with a few counts. V gene TRBV29-1 combines with J gene TRBJ1-1; D gene unclear. This CDR3 has 12 amino acids. Germline V lookup: CDR1 SQVTM, CDR2 ANQGSEA. V was clipped by 5 bases and J by 2 bases, with 9 bases between them. The CDR3: CSVQEFNTEAFF. DNA for the CDR3: TGCAGCGTTCAGGAATTTAACACTGAAGCTTTCTTT.

This clonotype appeared a single time. The chain links TRBV29-1 to TRBJ2-1; D is uncertain. The V end was cut by 6 bases, the J end by 8 bases, with 11 bases between. CDR3 length: 11 amino acids. Germline loops: CDR1 SQVTM, CDR2 ANQGSEA. In nucleotides, the CDR3 is TGCAGCGTAGACCGTACGGATGAGCAGTTCTTC. As protein: CSVDRTDEQFF.

This clonotype was found a few times. J is TRBJ2-7 and V is TRBV12-3 or TRBV12-4; weak D call: TRBD1 (5 bases). Trimming left V 6 bases short and J 1 base short, with 13 bases between. The CDR3 loop spans 14 amino acids. The CDR3 nucleotides read TGTGCCAGCAGCGACAGCATGGGTTCCTACGAGCAGTACTTC. This translates into CASSDSMGSYEQYF.

A few counts support this clonotype. The rearrangement links TRBV29-1 to TRBJ1-1, with TRBD1 matching over 11 bases. From germline, CDR1 is SQVTM and CDR2 ANQGSEA. J lost 4 bases, V lost 4 bases, and 8 bases had no gene match. This CDR3 contains 15 residues. CDR3 bases: TGCAGCGTTGCCCGGTGGGGACAGGGGGGCACTGAAGCTTTCTTT. This translates into CSVARWGQGGTEAFF.

This clonotype was found many times. The chain employs TRBV5-4 and TRBJ2-5; TRBD1 matches 11 bases. J gave up 5 bases and V 1 base, and 4 bases lay outside the gene matches. This CDR3 comprises 15 residues. Germline V CDR1 and CDR2: SGHNT, YYREEE (reference sequence). The CDR3: CASSLPGQGVETQYF. CDR3 DNA sequence: TGTGCCAGCAGCTTGCCGGGACAGGGGGTGGAGACCCAGTACTTC.

In this sample, this clonotype turned up many times. J is TRBJ2-3 and V is TRBV27; D ambiguous. CDR3 length: 15 amino acids. Germline V gene data show CDR1 as MNHEY and CDR2 as SMNVEV (reference sequence). V was cut by 10 bases and J by 2 bases, with 19 bases left in between. The DNA for the CDR3 is TGTGCCACCCAGAGGCGCTCACTTATCACAGATACGCAGTATTTT. Encoded protein: CATQRRSLITDTQYF.

This chain connects TRBV6-8 to TRBJ2-6; TRBD1 is a possible D gene (6 bases). CDR3 length: 15 residues. Germline CDR1 is MNHGY and CDR2 is SAAAGT. V was cut by 6 bases and J by 0 bases, with 9 bases left in between. CDR3 residues: CASRQGPSGANVLTF. CDR3 sequence (DNA): TGTGCCAGCAGACAGGGCCCCTCTGGGGCCAACGTCCTGACTTTC.

This clonotype was seen only a few times. The rearrangement uses TRBV20-1 and TRBJ1-2; no reliable D call. CDR3 length: 16 amino acids. V was pared by 1 base and J by 8 bases, with 23 bases between. CDR1 is DFQATT, CDR2 SNEGSKA, per germline (reference sequence). This CDR3 is CSARGSAPTPLVGYTF. As DNA, the CDR3 is TGCAGTGCTAGAGGGTCCGCGCCGACACCCCTCGTGGGCTACACCTTC.

This chain links TRBV4-1 with TRBJ1-2; D gene uncertain. V lost 4 bases to trimming and J lost 1 base, with 7 bases between them. CDR1 and CDR2 (germline): MGHRA, YSYEKL. The CDR3 is made up of 13 amino acids. The CDR3 here is CASSPTVNYGYTF. In DNA, the CDR3 is TGCGCCAGCAGCCCTACGGTTAACTATGGCTACACCTTC.

This clonotype came up a few times. The chain uses TRBV29-1 and TRBJ2-3, with 9 bases aligning to TRBD2. Germline values: CDR1 SQVTM, CDR2 ANQGSEA. CDR3 length equals 18 residues. V shed 2 bases and J 6 bases; nucleotides not matched to a gene: 18. The CDR3 here is CSVEFLVNDAGGLDTQYF. Written as DNA, the CDR3 is TGCAGCGTTGAATTTCTCGTAAATGATGCGGGGGGGCTGGATACGCAGTATTTT.

The DNA for the CDR3 is TGTGCCAGCAGTTACCACCCGGGCGCACTCAGGACAGGCTCCTACGAGCAGTACTTC. Amino acid sequence: CASSYHPGALRTGSYEQYF. The V and J genes are TRBV6-8 and TRBJ2-7, with TRBD1 matching 7 bases. Germline CDR1 reads MNHGY; CDR2 reads SAAAGT. The CDR3 extends over 19 amino acids. V trimming: 2 bases; J trimming: 0 bases; junction bases outside the gene matches: 16.

The chain couples TRBV2 to TRBJ2-3; no clear D gene. The ends were cut back, 7 bases at V and 1 base at J, with 12 bases in the middle. CDR1 and CDR2 from the germline V gene are SNHLY and FYNNEI. The CDR3 length is 14 residues. The CDR3 region has the DNA TGTGCCAGCAAAGGGCTCGTAGGCACAGATACGCAGTATTTT. As protein: CASKGLVGTDTQYF.

In regard to this clonotype: This may come from a read error, since a much larger clone is one base off. The rearrangement links TRBV2 to TRBJ1-1; TRBD1 matches at 8 bases. Germline loops: CDR1 SNHLY, CDR2 FYNNEI. The CDR3 has 15 amino acids. The CDR3 DNA sequence: TGTGCCAGCAGGAAGTCCGACAGGGGAGGCACTGAAGCTTCCTTT. Its translation: CASRKSDRGGTEASF.